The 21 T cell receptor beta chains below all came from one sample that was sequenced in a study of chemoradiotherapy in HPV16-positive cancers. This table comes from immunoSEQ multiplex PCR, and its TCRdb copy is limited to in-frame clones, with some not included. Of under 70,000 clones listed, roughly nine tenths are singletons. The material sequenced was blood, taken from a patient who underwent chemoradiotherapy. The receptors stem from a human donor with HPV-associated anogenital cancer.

Here the CDR3 reads CASSSRTDEAFF. The CDR3 DNA is TGCGCCAGCAGCTCAAGGACAGATGAAGCTTTCTTT. The V call is TRBV4-1, the J call TRBJ1-1; possibly TRBD1 for D (6 bases). Germline V gives CDR1 MGHRA, CDR2 YSYEKL. The CDR3 runs 12 residues. V lost 5 bases and J lost 7, with 11 bases in between.

Written as DNA, the CDR3 is TGTGCCAGCTCACCTACAGGGGGCGCCGAGCAGTACTTC. It yields the protein CASSPTGGAEQYF. The chain couples TRBV18 to TRBJ2-7, with TRBD1 matching over 9 bases. J lost 6 bases, V lost 3 bases, and 3 bases had no gene match. This CDR3 contains 13 residues. Looked up from germline, CDR1 is KGHSH and CDR2 is LQKENI.

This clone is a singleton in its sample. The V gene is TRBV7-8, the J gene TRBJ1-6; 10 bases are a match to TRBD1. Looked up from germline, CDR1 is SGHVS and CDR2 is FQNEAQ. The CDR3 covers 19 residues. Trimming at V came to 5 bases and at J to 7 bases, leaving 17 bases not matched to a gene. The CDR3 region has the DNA TGTGCCAGCAGCCCCTCCAGACAGGGGGCTGCCCAAAGGAATTCACCCCTCCACTTT. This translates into CASSPSRQGAAQRNSPLHF.

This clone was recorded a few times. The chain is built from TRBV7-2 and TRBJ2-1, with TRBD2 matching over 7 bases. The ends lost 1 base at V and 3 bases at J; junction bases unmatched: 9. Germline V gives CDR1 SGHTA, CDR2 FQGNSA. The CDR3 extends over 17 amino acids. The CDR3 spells CASSLGSGRAFYNEQFF. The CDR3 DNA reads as TGTGCCAGCAGCTTAGGGTCAGGGAGGGCTTTCTACAATGAGCAGTTCTTC.

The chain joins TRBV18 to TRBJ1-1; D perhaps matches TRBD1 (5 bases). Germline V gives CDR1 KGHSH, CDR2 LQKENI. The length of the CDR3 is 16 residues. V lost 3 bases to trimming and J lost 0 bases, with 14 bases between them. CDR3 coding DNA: TGTGCCAGCTCACCCTCGCAGGGACGGGTGAACACTGAAGCTTTCTTT. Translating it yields CASSPSQGRVNTEAFF.

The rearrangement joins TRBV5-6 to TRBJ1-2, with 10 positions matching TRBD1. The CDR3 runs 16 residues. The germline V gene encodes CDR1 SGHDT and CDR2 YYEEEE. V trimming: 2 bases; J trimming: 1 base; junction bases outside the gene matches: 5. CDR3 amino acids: CASSLGDRGFNYGYTF. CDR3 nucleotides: TGTGCCAGCAGCTTAGGGGACAGGGGATTTAACTATGGCTACACCTTC.

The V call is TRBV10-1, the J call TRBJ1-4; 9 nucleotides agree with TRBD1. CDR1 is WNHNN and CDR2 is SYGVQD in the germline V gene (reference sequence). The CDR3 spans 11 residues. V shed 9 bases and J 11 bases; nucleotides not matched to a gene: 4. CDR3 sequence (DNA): TGCGCCAGTACAGGGGGCGAGAAACTGTTTTTT. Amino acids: CASTGGEKLFF.

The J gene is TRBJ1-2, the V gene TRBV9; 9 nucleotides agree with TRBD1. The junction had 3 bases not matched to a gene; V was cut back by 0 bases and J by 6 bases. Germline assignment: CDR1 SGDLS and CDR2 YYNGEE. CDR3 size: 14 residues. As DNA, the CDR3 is TGTGCCAGCAGCGTAGTCGGGACAGGGCATGGCTACACCTTC. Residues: CASSVVGTGHGYTF.

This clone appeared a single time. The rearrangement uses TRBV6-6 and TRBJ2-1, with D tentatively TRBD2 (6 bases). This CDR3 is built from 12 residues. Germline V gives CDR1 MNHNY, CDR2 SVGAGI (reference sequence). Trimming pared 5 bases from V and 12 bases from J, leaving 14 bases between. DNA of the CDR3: TGTGCCAGCAGTAGGGACGGGAGAGGGCAGTTCTTC. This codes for CASSRDGRGQFF.

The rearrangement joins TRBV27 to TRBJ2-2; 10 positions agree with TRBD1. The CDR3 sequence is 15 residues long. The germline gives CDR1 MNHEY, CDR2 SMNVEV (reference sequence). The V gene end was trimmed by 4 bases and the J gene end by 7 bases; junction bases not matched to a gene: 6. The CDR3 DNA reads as TGTGCCAGCAGTTCAAGACAGGGGGCCGGCGGGGAGCTGTTTTTT. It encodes CASSSRQGAGGELFF.

The CDR3 protein is CASSLALGNREGQYF. The CDR3 bases are TGTGCCAGCAGCTTAGCGCTTGGTAACCGGGAGGGGCAGTACTTC. The V and J genes are TRBV7-9 and TRBJ2-7; 8 bases are a match to TRBD2. The V segment lost 0 bases and the J segment 9 bases; nucleotides outside the gene matches: 10. The CDR3 runs 15 residues. Per the germline V gene, CDR1 is SEHNR and CDR2 is FQNEAQ (reference sequence).

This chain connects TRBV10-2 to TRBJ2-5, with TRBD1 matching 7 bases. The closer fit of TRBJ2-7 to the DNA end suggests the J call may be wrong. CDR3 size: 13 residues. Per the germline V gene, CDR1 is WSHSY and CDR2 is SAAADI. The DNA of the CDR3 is TGCGCCAGCAGACCCGGACAGGTCTACGAGCAGTACTTC. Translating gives CASRPGQVYEQYF.

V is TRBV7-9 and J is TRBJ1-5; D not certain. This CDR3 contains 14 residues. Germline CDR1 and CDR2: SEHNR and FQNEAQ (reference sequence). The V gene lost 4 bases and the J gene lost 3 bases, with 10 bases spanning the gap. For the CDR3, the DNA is TGTGCCAGCAGCTCGGACGGGTTCAATCAGCCCCAGCATTTT. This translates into CASSSDGFNQPQHF.

CDR3 sequence reads: CASSIEGVRGNEQFF. The CDR3 DNA is TGTGCCAGTAGTATAGAGGGAGTCAGGGGCAATGAGCAGTTCTTC. This sequence joins TRBV19 and TRBJ2-1; D may be TRBD1 (6 bases). The CDR3 is 15 residues long. Germline values: CDR1 LNHDA, CDR2 SQIVND (reference sequence). Trimming cost V 0 bases and J 6 bases, with 12 bases left between them.

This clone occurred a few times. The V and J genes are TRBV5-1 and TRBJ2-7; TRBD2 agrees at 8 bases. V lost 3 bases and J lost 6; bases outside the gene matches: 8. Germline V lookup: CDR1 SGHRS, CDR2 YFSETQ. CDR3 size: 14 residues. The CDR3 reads CASSSTSVLGEQYF. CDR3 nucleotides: TGCGCCAGCAGCTCGACTAGCGTCCTCGGCGAGCAGTACTTC.

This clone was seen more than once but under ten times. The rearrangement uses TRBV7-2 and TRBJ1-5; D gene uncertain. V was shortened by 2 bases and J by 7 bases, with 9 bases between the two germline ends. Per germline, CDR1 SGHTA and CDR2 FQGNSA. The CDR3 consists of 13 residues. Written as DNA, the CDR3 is TGTGCCAGCAGCTTACATGGGGAGCAGCCCCAGCATTTT. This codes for CASSLHGEQPQHF.

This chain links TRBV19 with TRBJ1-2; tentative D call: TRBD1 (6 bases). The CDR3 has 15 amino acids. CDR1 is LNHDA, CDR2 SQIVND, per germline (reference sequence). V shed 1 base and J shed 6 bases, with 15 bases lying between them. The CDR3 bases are TGTGCCAGTAGTATAGGTGTGGCACAGGGAAATGGCTACACCTTC. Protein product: CASSIGVAQGNGYTF.

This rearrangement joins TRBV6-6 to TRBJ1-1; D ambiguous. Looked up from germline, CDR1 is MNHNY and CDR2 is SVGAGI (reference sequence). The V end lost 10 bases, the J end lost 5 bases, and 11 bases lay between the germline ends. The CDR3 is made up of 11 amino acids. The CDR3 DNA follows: TGTGCCATCCACAGAGGGACTGAAGCTTTCTTT. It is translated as CAIHRGTEAFF.

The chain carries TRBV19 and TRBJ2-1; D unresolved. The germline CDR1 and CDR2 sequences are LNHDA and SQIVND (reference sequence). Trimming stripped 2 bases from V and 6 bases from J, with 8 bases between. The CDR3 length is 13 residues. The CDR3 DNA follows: TGTGCCAGTAGTATAAACGGCGGCAATGAGCAGTTCTTC. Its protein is CASSINGGNEQFF.

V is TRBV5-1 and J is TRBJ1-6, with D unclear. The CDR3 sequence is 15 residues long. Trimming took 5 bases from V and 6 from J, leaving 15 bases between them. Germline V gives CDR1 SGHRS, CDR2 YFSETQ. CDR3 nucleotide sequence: TGCGCCAGCAGGTTTGACGGGAACCTTAATTCACCCCTCCACTTT. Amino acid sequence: CASRFDGNLNSPLHF.

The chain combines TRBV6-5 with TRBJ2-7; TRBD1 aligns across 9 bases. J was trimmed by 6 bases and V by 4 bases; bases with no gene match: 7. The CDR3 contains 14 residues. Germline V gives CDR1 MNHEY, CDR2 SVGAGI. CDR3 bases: TGTGCCAGCAGTTTCAGCAGGGGACAGGGCGAGCAGTACTTC. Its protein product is CASSFSRGQGEQYF.